The clone carrying this T cell receptor (beta chain) appeared a single time. These data originate in a study of blood T cell repertoires in COVID-19. The CDR3 runs 16 residues. Looked up from germline, CDR1 is MDHEN and CDR2 is SYDVKM. V lost 3 bases, J lost 0 bases, and 14 bases lay in between. The method was immunoSEQ multiplex PCR; TCRdb's version includes in-frame clones alone and lacks a portion of them. The table shows roughly 240,000 clones, with approximately 82% occurring only once. What was sequenced was peripheral blood. This TCR came from a man in his 60s who had recovered from COVID-19. V usage is TRBV28 and J usage is TRBJ1-1; D is ambiguous. CDR3 DNA: TGTGCCAGCAGTTTGGAACAGATTGGAATGAACACTGAAGCTTTCTTT. Translation gives CASSLEQIGMNTEAFF.